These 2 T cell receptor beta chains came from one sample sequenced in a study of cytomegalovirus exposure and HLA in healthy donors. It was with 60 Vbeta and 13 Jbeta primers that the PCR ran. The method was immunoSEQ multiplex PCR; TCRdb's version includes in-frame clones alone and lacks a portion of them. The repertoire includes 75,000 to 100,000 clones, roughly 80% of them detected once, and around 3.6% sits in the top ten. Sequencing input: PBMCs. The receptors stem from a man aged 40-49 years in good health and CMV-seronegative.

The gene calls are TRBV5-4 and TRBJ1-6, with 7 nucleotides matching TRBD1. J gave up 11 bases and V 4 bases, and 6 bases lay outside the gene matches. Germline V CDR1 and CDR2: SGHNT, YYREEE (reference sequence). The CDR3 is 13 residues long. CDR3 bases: TGTGCCAGCAGCAGGGGACAGACTGCACCCCTCCACTTT. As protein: CASSRGQTAPLHF.

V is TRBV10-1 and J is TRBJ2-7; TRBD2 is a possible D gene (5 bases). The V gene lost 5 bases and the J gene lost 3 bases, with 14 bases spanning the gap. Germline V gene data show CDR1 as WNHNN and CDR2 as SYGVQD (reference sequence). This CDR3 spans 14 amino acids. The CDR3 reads CASSPVDRGYEQYF. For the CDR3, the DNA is TGCGCCAGCAGTCCAGTCGATCGGGGCTACGAGCAGTACTTC.